A single sample is the source of the 24 T cell receptor beta chains below, sequenced in a study of blood T cell repertoires in COVID-19 (dated by TCRdb to 2019 to 2021). Library generation was performed with the immunoSEQ multiplex PCR assay. TCRdb retrieved this table from immuneACCESS and kept in-frame rearrangements only. Not all clones are present; in checked studies, unresolved V genes account for under half, and no reason is known for the remainder. In all, the sample holds about 300,000 clones, and nearly 90% of those were seen once. The ten largest clones capture over 1.5% of the sample. The specimen sequenced was peripheral blood. The receptors were sampled from a woman under 40 with COVID-19, enrolled during active disease.

Only one count was recorded for this clone. This sequence joins TRBV2 and TRBJ2-7, with D possibly being TRBD1 (5 bases). Trimming left V 7 bases short and J 1 base short, with 11 bases between. Germline V lookup: CDR1 SNHLY, CDR2 FYNNEI. The CDR3 has 13 amino acids. CDR3 in amino acids: CASKPTASYEQYF. CDR3 nucleotide sequence: TGTGCCAGCAAGCCGACAGCTTCCTACGAGCAGTACTTC.

This clone appeared a few times. The V gene is TRBV29-1, the J gene TRBJ2-4, with D maybe TRBD2 (7 bases). V lost 0 bases, J lost 9 bases, and 15 bases lay in between. The germline V gene encodes CDR1 SQVTM and CDR2 ANQGSEA. The CDR3 runs 14 residues. CDR3 bases: TGCAGCGTTGAAGAAGGTAGGGGGGGAGTCATTCAGTACTTC. It is translated as CSVEEGRGGVIQYF.

Concerning this clone: Other DNA sequences from this sample encode an identical CDR3 as well. This chain joins TRBV5-1 and TRBJ1-5; 9 positions agree with TRBD1. Germline assignment: CDR1 SGHRS and CDR2 YFSETQ. This CDR3 comprises 14 residues. V lost 5 bases and J lost 4; bases outside the gene matches: 4. This CDR3 reads CASSTGQGNQPQHF. The CDR3 DNA reads as TGCGCCAGCAGTACAGGACAGGGGAATCAGCCCCAGCATTTT.

V and J are TRBV11-2 and TRBJ2-1, with 7 bases that match TRBD1. Germline CDR1 reads SGHAT; CDR2 reads FQNNGV. The CDR3 runs to 12 residues. V lost 5 bases and J lost 9; bases outside the gene matches: 4. The CDR3 DNA reads as TGTGCCAGCAGCCAGAACAGGGGTGAGCAGTTCTTC. Protein product: CASSQNRGEQFF.

This chain uses TRBV5-5 with TRBJ2-7, with TRBD2 as a possible D gene (6 bases). This CDR3 spans 14 amino acids. Between the trimmed V and J ends, which lost 5 bases and 2 bases, there was a span of 14 bases. CDR1 and CDR2 (germline): SGHKS, YYEKEE (reference sequence). The CDR3 reads CASSSGTEAYEQYF. CDR3 DNA: TGTGCCAGCAGTTCCGGGACTGAGGCCTACGAGCAGTACTTC.

A single count supports this clone. The V call is TRBV6-5, the J call TRBJ2-3, with 7 bases fitting TRBD2. Germline CDR1 MNHEY, CDR2 SVGAGI. V was clipped by 9 bases and J by 4 bases; unmatched bases: 7. The CDR3 has 13 residues. CDR3 nucleotide sequence: TGTGCCAGGGGGGGGTATCAGGCAGATACGCAGTATTTT. This sequence encodes CARGGYQADTQYF.

This chain connects TRBV7-2 to TRBJ1-6; 7 positions agree with TRBD1. The CDR3 totals 14 residues. J gave up 6 bases and V 6 bases, and 5 bases lay outside the gene matches. Germline loops: CDR1 SGHTA, CDR2 FQGNSA. This CDR3 reads CASREGQFNSPLHF. Here the CDR3 DNA reads TGTGCCAGCAGGGAGGGACAGTTTAATTCACCCCTCCACTTT.

The chain couples TRBV7-9 to TRBJ2-7; 9 nucleotides agree with TRBD2. The CDR3 extends over 15 amino acids. The germline V gene has CDR1 SEHNR and CDR2 FQNEAQ (reference sequence). Trimming removed 1 base from V and 5 bases from J; junction bases left unmatched: 6. This CDR3 is CASSLGGLAGNEQYF. CDR3 nucleotide sequence: TGTGCCAGCAGCTTAGGTGGGCTAGCGGGGAACGAGCAGTACTTC.

The chain couples TRBV2 to TRBJ2-3, with 11 bases matching TRBD2. Trimming at V came to 6 bases and at J to 8 bases, leaving 4 bases not matched to a gene. CDR3 size: 13 residues. Germline CDR1 is SNHLY and CDR2 is FYNNEI. The CDR3: CASRTSGVGTQYF. DNA for the CDR3: TGTGCCAGCAGGACTAGCGGGGTTGGTACGCAGTATTTT.

J is TRBJ2-5 and V is TRBV4-1; D gene ambiguous. This CDR3 has 17 amino acids. Germline assignment: CDR1 MGHRA and CDR2 YSYEKL. V dropped 0 bases and J dropped 1 base, with 15 bases sitting between them. The CDR3 reads CASSQEATASPQETQYF. In nucleotides, the CDR3 is TGCGCCAGCAGCCAAGAAGCCACCGCCTCTCCCCAAGAGACCCAGTACTTC.

The chain carries TRBV10-2 and TRBJ1-5, with 9 positions matching TRBD1. CDR1 WSHSY and CDR2 SAAADI come from the germline V gene. V dropped 6 bases and J dropped 4; count of bases not matched to a gene: 4. The CDR3 has 14 residues. CDR3 protein: CASRLGQGNQPQHF. The CDR3 coding sequence is TGCGCCAGCAGACTCGGACAGGGGAATCAGCCCCAGCATTTT.

The chain has TRBV7-3 and TRBJ1-1; D gene ambiguous. CDR3 size: 14 residues. V was trimmed by 1 base and J by 6 bases, leaving 12 bases between them. Germline assignment: CDR1 SGHTA and CDR2 FQGTGA. The CDR3 protein is CASSLIAGEAEAFF. CDR3 DNA: TGTGCCAGCAGCTTAATAGCTGGGGAGGCTGAAGCTTTCTTT.

The rearrangement links TRBV6-1 to TRBJ2-7; 7 bases line up with TRBD1. The CDR3 sequence is 17 residues long. After removal of 0 bases from V and 4 bases from J, the junction contained 12 bases not matched to a gene. Germline assignment: CDR1 MNHNS and CDR2 SASEGT. In DNA, the CDR3 is TGTGCCAGCAGTGAAGCAAGGGTTAGACAGGGTGGGTACGAGCAGTACTTC. As protein: CASSEARVRQGGYEQYF.

This sequence joins TRBV13 and TRBJ2-1; 8 positions agree with TRBD1. Trimming removed 5 bases from V and 12 bases from J; junction bases left unmatched: 15. CDR3 size: 15 residues. In germline, CDR1 is PRHDT, CDR2 FYEKMQ (reference sequence). For the CDR3, the DNA is TGTGCCAGCAGCACGGACAGGGTCCCCCTTGAGGGGCAGTTCTTC. Protein sequence: CASSTDRVPLEGQFF.

The rearrangement joins TRBV2 to TRBJ1-2; a possible D gene is TRBD1 (5 bases). This CDR3 contains 13 residues. Trimming left V 5 bases short and J 8 bases short, with 15 bases between. The germline gives CDR1 SNHLY, CDR2 FYNNEI. The CDR3 spells CASSRLGLGGYTF. In DNA, the CDR3 is TGTGCCAGCAGTAGGTTGGGGCTGGGGGGCTACACCTTC.

V and J are TRBV5-1 and TRBJ1-1; 7 bases are shared with TRBD1. Germline V gene sequence: CDR1 SGHRS, CDR2 YFSETQ. V was pared by 2 bases and J by 1 base, with 8 bases of the junction left unmatched. This CDR3 is built from 16 residues. CDR3 in amino acids: CASSLTPGQKNTEAFF. In DNA, the CDR3 is TGCGCCAGCAGCTTAACTCCGGGACAGAAGAACACTGAAGCTTTCTTT.

The chain is built from TRBV7-2 and TRBJ1-4; weak D call: TRBD1 (5 bases). Looked up from germline, CDR1 is SGHTA and CDR2 is FQGNSA. V was cut by 1 base and J by 7 bases, with 7 bases left in between. This CDR3 is built from 13 residues. The CDR3 loop is CASSLVGLEKLFF. For the CDR3, the DNA is TGTGCCAGCAGCTTAGTGGGGCTTGAAAAACTGTTTTTT.

This clone appeared once. This chain uses TRBV10-1 with TRBJ1-3, with 10 bases aligning to TRBD1. CDR1 WNHNN and CDR2 SYGVQD come from the germline V gene (reference sequence). The J segment lost 6 bases and the V segment lost 3 bases, leaving 5 bases of the junction unmatched. The CDR3 is 15 amino acids. The CDR3 region is CASSDPGTGVNTIYF. The DNA for the CDR3 is TGCGCCAGCAGTGACCCCGGGACAGGGGTAAACACCATATATTTT.

The chain employs TRBV6-2 or TRBV6-3 and TRBJ2-7, with 10 bases lining up with TRBD2. The CDR3 is made up of 16 amino acids. Losses at the gene ends were 5 bases for V and 0 bases for J; bases not matched to a gene: 7. Germline lookup yields CDR1 MNHEY and CDR2 SVGEGT. CDR3 bases: TGTGCCAGCAGTCGTCCTAGCGGGGGTGTCTCCTACGAGCAGTACTTC. Its translation: CASSRPSGGVSYEQYF.

In this sample, this clone turned up once. V is TRBV6-5 and J is TRBJ1-1, with a possible D match to TRBD1 (6 bases). From germline, CDR1 is MNHEY and CDR2 SVGAGI. V lost 8 bases, J lost 2 bases, and 12 bases lay in between. The CDR3 extends over 13 amino acids. Here the CDR3 DNA reads TGTGCCAGCCCGACAGGTTATAACACTGAAGCTTTCTTT. This translates into CASPTGYNTEAFF.

The V gene is TRBV4-1, the J gene TRBJ1-5; 7 positions match TRBD1. Germline CDR1 is MGHRA and CDR2 is YSYEKL. The CDR3 spans 16 residues. Losses at the gene ends were 0 bases for V and 7 bases for J; bases not matched to a gene: 9. CDR3 coding DNA: TGCGCCAGCAGCCAAGAAGGACAGGTGAGCGGGCAGCCCCAGCATTTT. Translated: CASSQEGQVSGQPQHF.

The genes are TRBV5-1 and TRBJ1-1, with D maybe TRBD1 (6 bases). Trimming took off 0 bases at V and 9 bases at J, with 12 bases between the two ends. CDR1 and CDR2 from the germline V gene are SGHRS and YFSETQ. The CDR3 extends over 13 amino acids. CDR3 DNA: TGCGCCAGCAGCTTGGTAGGACAGTCGAAAGCTTTCTTT. It translates to CASSLVGQSKAFF.

The gene calls are TRBV7-9 and TRBJ2-3; TRBD2 aligns across 8 bases. V shed 8 bases and J 7 bases; nucleotides not matched to a gene: 8. The CDR3 spans 13 residues. Germline CDR1 is SEHNR and CDR2 is FQNEAQ (reference sequence). CDR3 sequence: CASSPGGGNTQYF. For the CDR3, the DNA is TGTGCCAGCTCCCCGGGCGGGGGGAATACGCAGTATTTT.

CDR3 sequence: CASSTGAFQETQYF. The DNA for the CDR3 is TGTGCCAGTAGTACAGGGGCCTTCCAAGAGACCCAGTACTTC. This rearrangement joins TRBV19 to TRBJ2-5; D might be TRBD1 (6 bases). The V gene's germline CDR1 is LNHDA and CDR2 SQIVND (reference sequence). V lost 4 bases, J lost 1 base, and 10 bases lay in between. The CDR3 has 14 amino acids.